This T cell receptor (beta chain) was captured by sequencing in a study of a mutant IDH1 vaccine in newly diagnosed glioma. V lost 6 bases, J lost 8 bases, and 12 bases stayed unmatched. Germline V gives CDR1 SGHTA, CDR2 FQGNSA. The length of the CDR3 is 14 residues. As to time point: baseline, week 1 (first vaccination visit). Described treatment: pre-vaccination baseline after standard-of-care therapy. The study enrolled donors with new WHO grade 3 or 4 IDH1-mutant, ATRX-lost astrocytomas. TCRdb's copy holds only in-frame clones and misses some; the assay was immunoSEQ multiplex PCR. The sample lists around 92,000 clones, roughly 90% occurring once. General study findings and limits: Changes in the top peripheral T cell clonotypes seemingly had no bearing on pseudoprogression.

As concerns this clone: Its specificity is not known.

The sequencing used PBMCs, collected from a glioma patient treated with radiotherapy, temozolomide or both. The TCR originated in a woman aged 45-60 years with glioma. The chain links TRBV7-2 to TRBJ1-2; 7 nucleotides agree with TRBD1. CDR3 amino acids: CASSYQTGTGGYTF. As DNA, the CDR3 is TGTGCCAGCAGTTATCAGACAGGGACGGGAGGCTACACCTTC.